The 2 T cell receptor beta chains below were found in one sample sequenced in a study of T cell clones after liver transplantation. Data came from immunoSEQ multiplex PCR; TCRdb stores just in-frame clones and leaves some out. The profile shows some 120,000 clones, just over 90% of them singletons. The source material was CD4+ T cells from blood, sampled 12 months after liver transplant. The receptor set was obtained from a human patient who received a liver transplant. Part of the T cells may come from the graft donor.

The genes are TRBV6-5 and TRBJ2-3; no firm D call. Trimming removed 4 bases from V and 2 bases from J, with 16 bases in between. This CDR3 is 16 amino acids long. Germline lookup yields CDR1 MNHEY and CDR2 SVGAGI. This CDR3 is CASSSAWGRATDTQYF. The CDR3 region has the DNA TGTGCCAGCAGTTCCGCCTGGGGTCGGGCCACAGATACGCAGTATTTT.

The chain carries TRBV19 and TRBJ1-2, with 10 bases that match TRBD1. Germline assignment: CDR1 LNHDA and CDR2 SQIVND (reference sequence). The CDR3 is made up of 15 amino acids. J gave up 2 bases and V 5 bases, and 5 bases lay outside the gene matches. DNA of the CDR3: TGTGCCAGTAGTGATCCGGGACAGGGGAACTATGGCTACACCTTC. The encoded protein is CASSDPGQGNYGYTF.